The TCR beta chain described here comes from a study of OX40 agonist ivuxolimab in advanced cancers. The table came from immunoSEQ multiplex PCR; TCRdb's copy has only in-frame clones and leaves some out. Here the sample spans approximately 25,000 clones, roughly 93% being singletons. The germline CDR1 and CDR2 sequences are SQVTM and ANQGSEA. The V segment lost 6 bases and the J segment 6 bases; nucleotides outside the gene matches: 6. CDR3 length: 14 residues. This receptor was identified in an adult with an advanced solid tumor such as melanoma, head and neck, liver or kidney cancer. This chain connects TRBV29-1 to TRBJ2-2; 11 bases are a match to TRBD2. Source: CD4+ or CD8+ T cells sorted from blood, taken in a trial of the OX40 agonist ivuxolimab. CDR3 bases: TGCAGCGTGCTAGCGGGAGGACCCCCCGGGGAGCTGTTTTTT. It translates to CSVLAGGPPGELFF.